The entry below gives a single TCR beta chain sequence along with its context. The target antigen is unknown. The source of the sample is a study of vaccination effects on CD4 cells after COVID-19. Across the study: Everyone in the study got two shots of either the BNT162b2 or mRNA-1273 vaccine. Two million PBMC were placed in each well, which was supplemented with 10 IU/ml IL-2 and 8.5 to 10 ug/ml peptides.

Assay used: immunoSEQ multiplex PCR; TCRdb lists only in-frame clones, some missing. The table lists 50,000 to 75,000 clones, approximately 72% of them singletons. When nine to ten days of culture had elapsed, CD4+ T cells were isolated. This CDR3 has 15 amino acids. Germline loops: CDR1 KGHSH, CDR2 LQKENI. Trimming at V came to 5 bases and at J to 7 bases, leaving 9 bases not matched to a gene. Specimen: CD4+ T cells from PBMCs cultured without peptide, collected before COVID-19 vaccination. This TCR derives from a human donor who had a prior SARS-CoV-2 infection. V gene TRBV18 combines with J gene TRBJ2-1, with TRBD1 matching 9 bases. Here the CDR3 reads CASSGTGTGRNEQFF. CDR3 sequence (DNA): TGTGCCAGCTCAGGTACCGGGACAGGGAGAAATGAGCAGTTCTTC.